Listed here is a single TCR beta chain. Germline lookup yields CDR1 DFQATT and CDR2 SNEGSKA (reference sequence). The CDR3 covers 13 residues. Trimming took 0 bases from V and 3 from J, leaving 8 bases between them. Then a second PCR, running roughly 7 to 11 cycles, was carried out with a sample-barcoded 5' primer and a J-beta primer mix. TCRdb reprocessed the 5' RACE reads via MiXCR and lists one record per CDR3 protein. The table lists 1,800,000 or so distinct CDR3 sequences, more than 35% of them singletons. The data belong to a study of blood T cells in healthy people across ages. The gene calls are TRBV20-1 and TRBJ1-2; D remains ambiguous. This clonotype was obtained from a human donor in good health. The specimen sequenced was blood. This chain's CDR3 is CSARDRAYYGYTF. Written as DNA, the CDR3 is TGCAGTGCTAGAGATCGAGCGTACTATGGCTACACCTTC.